This T cell receptor (beta chain) appears in the sequencing data of a study of CD8 T cell repertoires and HIV-1 epitope variants (dated by TCRdb to the early 2020s). Regarding the research as a whole: Twenty-five peptides representing autologous and known Gag and Nef epitope variants were each used to stimulate T cells in separate culture wells. The epitopes tested were three Gag epitope families plus Nef HW9 and YT9. A 1M T cell aliquot was kept as an uncultured baseline condition, separate from the 83 T cell cultures. T cells were enriched with the EasySep Human T Cell Enrichment Kit and co-cultured with equal numbers of autologous T cell-negative cells as antigen-presenting cells. Control conditions included a CMV, EBV and flu peptide pool, the Ebola AY9 epitope as negative control, and a no-peptide well. Running each culture condition in triplicate, except for one peptide done in duplicate, gave a total of roughly 83 T cell cultures. For approximately ten days the cultures were kept in IMDM with gentamicin, and on days 3 and 7 half of the media was changed with IL-2, IL-7 and IL-15 added. Paper-wide results and their limitations: The study identified under ten antigen-specific TCR beta clonotypes, over 5 of which appeared to be cross-reactive for autologous or known escape epitope variants. The assay identified only TCR beta chains and indicated proliferation to antigen, not T cell function or cytokine profile. Roughly 5 clonotypes recognized the Nef KF9 family and one clonotype recognized the HW9 family, while no responses were seen to the TAALDMSHF plasma variant.

Sequencing of TCR beta CDR3 regions was performed at survey depth on the immunoSEQ platform. The QIAamp DNA micro kit was used to extract genomic DNA from every cultured and uncultured CD8+ T cell population. The original methods were these. Samples with fewer than 5,000 productive reads were excluded, resulting in the removal of about 6.5% of the 75 HIV peptide-stimulated cultures. Sequences were trimmed to CDR3 by a MANAFEST web app, and nonproductive sequences, CDR3s under 5 amino acids, and sequences not starting with C or ending with F/W were removed. Clonotypes were classified as antigen-specific only if expansion was observed in at least 2 of 3 replicates versus the no-peptide control at FDR 0.01, only within one epitope family. Specific clonotypes also needed at least fivefold higher frequency than in wells stimulated with peptides from other epitope families. The table comes from immuneACCESS by way of TCRdb, which keeps in-frame sequences with V and J called. Part of the clones is missing from these tables; in studies checked, under half for an unresolved V gene and the rest for unknown reasons. V, J and clone size are those of that table, while D and trimming were read from the DNA. Recorded for this sample are roughly 100,000 clones; just under 75% of them occurred a single time. Roughly 26% of the sample rests with the top ten.

Regarding this clone: What antigen it recognizes has not been identified. Base qualities are not recorded, but no much larger clone differs from it by a single base.

The EasySep Human CD8+ T Cell Enrichment Kit was used on day 10 to isolate CD8+ T cells from every culture. The germline V gene provides CDR1 SGHRS and CDR2 YFSETQ. V gives up 5 bases and J gives up 5 bases, and the segment between their germline ends measures 16 bases. Reading from cysteine to phenylalanine, the CDR3 counts 14 amino acids. The only DNA kept is the CDR3, 42 bases in frame from the first base. This TCR derives from a male donor with HIV. The sequence links TRBV5-1 to TRBJ2-5; a confident D gene designation cannot be given. The sample consisted of uncultured baseline CD8+ T cells from peripheral blood mononuclear cells (PBMCs). The CDR3 amino acid sequence is: CASRNRHPRETQYF. The nucleotide sequence reads TGCGCCAGCAGGAATCGTCATCCTAGGGAGACCCAGTACTTC.